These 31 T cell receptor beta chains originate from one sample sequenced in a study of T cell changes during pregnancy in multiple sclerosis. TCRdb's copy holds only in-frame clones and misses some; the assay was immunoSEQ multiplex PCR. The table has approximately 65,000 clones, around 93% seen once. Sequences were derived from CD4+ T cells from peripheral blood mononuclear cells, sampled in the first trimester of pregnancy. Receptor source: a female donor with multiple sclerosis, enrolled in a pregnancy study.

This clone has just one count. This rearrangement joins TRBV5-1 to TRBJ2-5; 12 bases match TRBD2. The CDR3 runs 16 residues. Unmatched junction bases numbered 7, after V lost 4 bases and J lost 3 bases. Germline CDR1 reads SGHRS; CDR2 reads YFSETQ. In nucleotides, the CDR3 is TGCGCCAGCAGCCTAGGGGGACTAGCGGGCGAAGAGACCCAGTACTTC. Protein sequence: CASSLGGLAGEETQYF.

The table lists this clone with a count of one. In DNA form, the CDR3 reads TGTGCCAGGGAGGGCCGGGATGGCCAGCCCCAGCATTTT. Translating it yields CAREGRDGQPQHF. This sequence joins TRBV2 and TRBJ1-5, with D uncertain. The germline V gene has CDR1 SNHLY and CDR2 FYNNEI. V was pared by 9 bases and J by 7 bases, with 16 bases between. This CDR3 has 13 amino acids.

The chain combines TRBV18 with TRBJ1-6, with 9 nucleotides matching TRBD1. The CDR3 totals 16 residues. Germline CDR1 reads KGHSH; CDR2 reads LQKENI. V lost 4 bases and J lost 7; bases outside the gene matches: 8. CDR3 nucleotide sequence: TGTGCCAGCTCACTTAACCCCGGACAGGGGAATTCACCCCTCCACTTT. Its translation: CASSLNPGQGNSPLHF.

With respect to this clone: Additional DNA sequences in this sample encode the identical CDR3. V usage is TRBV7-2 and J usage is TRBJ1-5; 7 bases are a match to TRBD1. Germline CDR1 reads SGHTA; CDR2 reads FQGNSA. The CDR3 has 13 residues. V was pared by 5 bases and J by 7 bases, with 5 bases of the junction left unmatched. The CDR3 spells CASSDRAHQPQHF. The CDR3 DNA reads TGTGCCAGCAGCGACAGGGCCCACCAGCCCCAGCATTTT.

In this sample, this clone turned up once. The CDR3 coding sequence is TGTGCCAGCAGCTTAGTTCCGGAGACCCAGTACTTC. This sequence encodes CASSLVPETQYF. This chain connects TRBV7-7 to TRBJ2-5; D gene ambiguous. The CDR3 has 12 amino acids. V was trimmed by 1 base and J by 5 bases, leaving 5 bases between them. The germline V gene encodes CDR1 SSHAT and CDR2 FNYEAQ (reference sequence).

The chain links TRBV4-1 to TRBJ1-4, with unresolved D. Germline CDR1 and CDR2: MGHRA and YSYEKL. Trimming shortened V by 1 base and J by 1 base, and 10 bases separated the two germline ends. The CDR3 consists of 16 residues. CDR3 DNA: TGCGCCAGCAGCCAAGTGGGAGAGGGAACTAATGAAAAACTGTTTTTT. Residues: CASSQVGEGTNEKLFF.

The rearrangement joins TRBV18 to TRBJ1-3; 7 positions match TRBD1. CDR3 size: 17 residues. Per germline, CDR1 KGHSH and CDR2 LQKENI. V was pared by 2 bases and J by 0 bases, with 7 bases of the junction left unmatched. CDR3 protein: CASSPGTARSSGNTIYF. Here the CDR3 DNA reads TGTGCCAGCTCACCAGGGACAGCTAGAAGCTCTGGAAACACCATATATTTT. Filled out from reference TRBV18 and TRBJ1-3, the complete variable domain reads NAGVMQNPRHLVRRRGQEARLRCSPMKGHSHVYWYRQLPEEGLKFMVYLQKENIIDESGMPKERFSAEFPKEGPSILRIQQVVRGDSAAYFCASSPGTARSSGNTIYFGEGSWLTVV.

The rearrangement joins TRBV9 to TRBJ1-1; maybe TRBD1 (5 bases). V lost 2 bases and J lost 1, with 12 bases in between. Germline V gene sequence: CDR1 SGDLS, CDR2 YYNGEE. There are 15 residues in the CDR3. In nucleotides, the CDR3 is TGTGCCAGCAGCGTTTCGGCAGGGAAGAACACTGAAGCTTTCTTT. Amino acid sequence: CASSVSAGKNTEAFF.

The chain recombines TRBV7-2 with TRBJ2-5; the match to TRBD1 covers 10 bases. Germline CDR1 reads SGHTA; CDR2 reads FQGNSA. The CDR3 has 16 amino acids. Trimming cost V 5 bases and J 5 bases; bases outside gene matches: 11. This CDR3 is CASSPGQGVSLETQYF. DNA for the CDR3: TGTGCCAGCAGCCCTGGACAGGGGGTATCGCTTGAGACCCAGTACTTC.

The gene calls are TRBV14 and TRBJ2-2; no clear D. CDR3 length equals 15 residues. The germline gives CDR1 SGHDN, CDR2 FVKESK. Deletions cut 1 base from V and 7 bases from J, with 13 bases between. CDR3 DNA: TGTGCCAGCAGCCAAGCCACCGAAGCCCGCGGGGAGCTGTTTTTT. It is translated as CASSQATEARGELFF.

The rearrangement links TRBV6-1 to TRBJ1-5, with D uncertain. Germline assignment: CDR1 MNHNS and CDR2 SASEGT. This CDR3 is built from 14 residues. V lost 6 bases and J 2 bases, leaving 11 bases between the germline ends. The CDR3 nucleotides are TGTGCCAGCAGGCCGAACGCGGGCAATCAGCCCCAGCATTTT. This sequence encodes CASRPNAGNQPQHF.

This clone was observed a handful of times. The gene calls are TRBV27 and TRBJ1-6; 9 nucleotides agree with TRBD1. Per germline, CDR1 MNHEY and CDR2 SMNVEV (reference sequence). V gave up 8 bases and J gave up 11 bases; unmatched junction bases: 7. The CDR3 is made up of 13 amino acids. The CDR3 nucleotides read TGTGCCAGCGGATGGACAGGGGTGGCACCCCTCCACTTT. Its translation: CASGWTGVAPLHF.

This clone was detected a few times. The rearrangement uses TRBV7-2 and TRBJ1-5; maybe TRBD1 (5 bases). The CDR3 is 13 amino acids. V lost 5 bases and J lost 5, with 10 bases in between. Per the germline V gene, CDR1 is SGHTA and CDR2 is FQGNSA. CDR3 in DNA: TGTGCCAGCAGCACGGTAGGGGATCAGCCCCAGCATTTT. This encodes CASSTVGDQPQHF.

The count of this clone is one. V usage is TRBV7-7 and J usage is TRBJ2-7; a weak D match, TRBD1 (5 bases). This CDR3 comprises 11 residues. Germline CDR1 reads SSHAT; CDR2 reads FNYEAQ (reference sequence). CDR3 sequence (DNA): TGTGCTAGCTCCCAGGGCGGTGAGCAGTACTTC. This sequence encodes CASSQGGEQYF.

The CDR3 sequence: CASSLVGQGGDSPLHF. The CDR3 region has the DNA TGTGCCAGCAGCTTGGTGGGACAGGGAGGGGACTCACCCCTCCACTTT. The V gene is TRBV5-5, the J gene TRBJ1-6; 9 positions agree with TRBD1. CDR1 is SGHKS, CDR2 YYEKEE, per germline (reference sequence). The CDR3 totals 16 residues. With 0 bases clipped from V and 10 bases from J, the junction kept 8 bases outside the gene matches.

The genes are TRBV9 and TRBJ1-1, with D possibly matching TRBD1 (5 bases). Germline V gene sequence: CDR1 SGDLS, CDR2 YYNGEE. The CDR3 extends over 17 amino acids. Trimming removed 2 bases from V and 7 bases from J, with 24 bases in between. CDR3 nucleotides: TGTGCCAGCAGCGTCCAGGTGGGACTCTCTATGCCGAATGAAGCTTTCTTT. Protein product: CASSVQVGLSMPNEAFF.

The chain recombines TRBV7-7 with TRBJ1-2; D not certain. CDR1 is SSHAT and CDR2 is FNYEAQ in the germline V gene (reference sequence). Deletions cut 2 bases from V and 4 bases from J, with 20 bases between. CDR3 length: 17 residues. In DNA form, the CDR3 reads TGTGCCAGCAGCTTAAAGATTGCAGGCCCATCTTTCTATGGCTACACCTTC. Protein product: CASSLKIAGPSFYGYTF.

CDR3 protein: CASSLLTGGEQYF. The CDR3 region has the DNA TGTGCCAGCAGCTTACTGACAGGGGGCGAGCAGTACTTC. This rearrangement joins TRBV7-7 to TRBJ2-7, with TRBD1 identical over 9 bases. The V and J ends lost 2 bases and 6 bases, in that order; junction bases with no gene match: 2. CDR1 SSHAT and CDR2 FNYEAQ come from the germline V gene (reference sequence). The CDR3 sequence is 13 residues long.

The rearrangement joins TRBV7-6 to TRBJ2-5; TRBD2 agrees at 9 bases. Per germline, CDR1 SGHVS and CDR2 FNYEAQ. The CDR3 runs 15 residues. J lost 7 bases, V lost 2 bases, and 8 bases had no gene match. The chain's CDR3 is CASSLFAGGLRTQYF. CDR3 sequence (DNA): TGTGCCAGCAGCTTATTCGCGGGGGGGCTGAGGACCCAGTACTTC.

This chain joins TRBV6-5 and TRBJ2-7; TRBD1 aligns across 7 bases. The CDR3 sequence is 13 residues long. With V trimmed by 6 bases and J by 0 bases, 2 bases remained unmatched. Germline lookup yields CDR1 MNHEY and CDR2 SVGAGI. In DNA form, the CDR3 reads TGTGCCAGCAGGACAGGGAGCTCCTACGAGCAGTACTTC. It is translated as CASRTGSSYEQYF.

DNA for the CDR3: TGTGCCACCTCGCAGGGGGGTACCGGCTACACCTTC. Amino acids: CATSQGGTGYTF. The rearrangement joins TRBV27 to TRBJ1-2; 7 nucleotides agree with TRBD1. V dropped 10 bases and J dropped 8; count of bases not matched to a gene: 10. The CDR3 totals 12 residues. The V gene's germline CDR1 is MNHEY and CDR2 SMNVEV (reference sequence).

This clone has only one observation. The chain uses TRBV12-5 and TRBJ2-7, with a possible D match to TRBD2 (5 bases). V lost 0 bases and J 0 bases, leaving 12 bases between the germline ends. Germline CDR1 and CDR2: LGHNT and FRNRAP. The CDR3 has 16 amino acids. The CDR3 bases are TGTGCTAGTGGTTTGGTACTAGGCGGCAACTCCTACGAGCAGTACTTC. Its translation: CASGLVLGGNSYEQYF.

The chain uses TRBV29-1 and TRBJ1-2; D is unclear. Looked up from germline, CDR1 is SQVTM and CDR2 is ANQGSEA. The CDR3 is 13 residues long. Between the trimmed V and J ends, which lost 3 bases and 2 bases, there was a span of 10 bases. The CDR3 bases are TGCAGCGTTGATCTAGGTAGAAACTATGGCTACACCTTC. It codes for CSVDLGRNYGYTF.

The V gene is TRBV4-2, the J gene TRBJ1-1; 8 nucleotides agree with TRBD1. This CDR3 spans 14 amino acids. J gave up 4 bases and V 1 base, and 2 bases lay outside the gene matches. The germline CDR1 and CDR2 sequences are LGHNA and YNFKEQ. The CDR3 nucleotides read TGTGCCAGCAGCCAAGGGGACAGGTCCACTGAAGCTTTCTTT. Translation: CASSQGDRSTEAFF.

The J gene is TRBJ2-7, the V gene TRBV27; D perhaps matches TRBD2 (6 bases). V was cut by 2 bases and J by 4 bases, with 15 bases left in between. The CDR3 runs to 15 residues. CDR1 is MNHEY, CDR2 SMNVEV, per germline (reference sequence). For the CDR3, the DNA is TGTGCCAGCAGTTTAACCAGCGGGCGACCTTACGAGCAGTACTTC. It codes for CASSLTSGRPYEQYF.

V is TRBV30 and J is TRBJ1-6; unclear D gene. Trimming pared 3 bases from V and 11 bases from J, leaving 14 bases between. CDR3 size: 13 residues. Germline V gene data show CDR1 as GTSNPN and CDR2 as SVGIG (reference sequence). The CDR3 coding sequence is TGTGCCTGGAGATCAGGCTTTGATACACCCCTCCACTTT. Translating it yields CAWRSGFDTPLHF.

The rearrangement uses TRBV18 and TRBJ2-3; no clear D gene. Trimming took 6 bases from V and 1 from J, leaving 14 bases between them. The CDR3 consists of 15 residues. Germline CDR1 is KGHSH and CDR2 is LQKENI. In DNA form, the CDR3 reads TGTGCCAGCTCCCCCCCGGTGCAGGGCACAGATACGCAGTATTTT. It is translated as CASSPPVQGTDTQYF.

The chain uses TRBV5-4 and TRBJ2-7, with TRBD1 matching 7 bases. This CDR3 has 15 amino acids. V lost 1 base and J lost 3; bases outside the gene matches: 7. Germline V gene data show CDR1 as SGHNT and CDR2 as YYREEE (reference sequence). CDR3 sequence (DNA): TGTGCCAGCAGCTTGTATTACAGGGGCAGCTACGAGCAGTACTTC. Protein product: CASSLYYRGSYEQYF.

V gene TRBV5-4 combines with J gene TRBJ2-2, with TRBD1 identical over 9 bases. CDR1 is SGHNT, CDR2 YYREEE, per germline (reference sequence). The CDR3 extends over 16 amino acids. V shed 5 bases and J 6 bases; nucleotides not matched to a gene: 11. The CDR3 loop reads CASRPPPGQGPGELFF. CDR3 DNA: TGTGCCAGCAGGCCCCCCCCGGGACAGGGTCCCGGGGAGCTGTTTTTT. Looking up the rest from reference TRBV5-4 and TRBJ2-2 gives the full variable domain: ETGVTQSPTHLIKTRGQQVTLRCSSQSGHNTVSWYQQALGQGPQFIFQYYREEENGRGNFPPRFSGLQFPNYSSELNVNALELDDSALYLCASRPPPGQGPGELFFGEGSRLTVL.

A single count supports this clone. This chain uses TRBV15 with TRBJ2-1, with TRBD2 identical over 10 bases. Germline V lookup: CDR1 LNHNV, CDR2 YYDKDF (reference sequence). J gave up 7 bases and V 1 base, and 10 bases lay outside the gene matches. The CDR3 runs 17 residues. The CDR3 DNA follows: TGTGCCACCAGCAGAGTCACACTAGCGGGAAGACGGAATGAGCAGTTCTTC. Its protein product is CATSRVTLAGRRNEQFF.

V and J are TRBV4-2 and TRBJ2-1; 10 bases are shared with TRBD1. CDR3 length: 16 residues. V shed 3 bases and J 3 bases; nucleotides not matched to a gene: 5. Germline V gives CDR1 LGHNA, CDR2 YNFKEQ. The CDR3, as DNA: TGTGCCAGCAGCCACATCCGGGACAGGGGCTACAATGAGCAGTTCTTC. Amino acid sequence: CASSHIRDRGYNEQFF.